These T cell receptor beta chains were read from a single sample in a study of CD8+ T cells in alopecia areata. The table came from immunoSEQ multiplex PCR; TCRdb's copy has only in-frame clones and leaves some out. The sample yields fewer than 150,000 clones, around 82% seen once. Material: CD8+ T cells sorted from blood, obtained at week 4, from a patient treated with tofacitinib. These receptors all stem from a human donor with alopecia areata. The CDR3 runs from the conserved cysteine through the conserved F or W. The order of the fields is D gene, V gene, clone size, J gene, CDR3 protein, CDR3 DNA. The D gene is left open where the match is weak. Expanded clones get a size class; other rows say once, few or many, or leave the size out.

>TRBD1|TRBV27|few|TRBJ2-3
CASSRDRETDTQYF
TGTGCCAGCAGCCGGGACAGAGAAACAGATACGCAGTATTTT
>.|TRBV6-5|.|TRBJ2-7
CASSYGQGPYEQYF
TGTGCCAGCAGTTACGGGCAGGGTCCCTACGAGCAGTACTTC
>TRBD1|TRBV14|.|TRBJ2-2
CASSQDKGAWTGELFF
TGTGCCAGCAGCCAAGATAAGGGGGCTTGGACCGGGGAGCTGTTTTTT
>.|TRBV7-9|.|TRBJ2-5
CASSPPGRSSETQYF
TGTGCCAGCAGCCCCCCGGGACGATCATCGGAGACCCAGTACTTC
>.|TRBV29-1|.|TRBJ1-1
CSVPGGGNTEAFF
TGCAGCGTTCCGGGGGGTGGGAACACTGAAGCTTTCTTT
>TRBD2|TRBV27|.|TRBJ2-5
CASSFGGAGETQYF
TGTGCCAGCAGTTTCGGGGGGGCGGGAGAGACCCAGTACTTC
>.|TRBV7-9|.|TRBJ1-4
CASSPGGGEKLFF
TGTGCCAGCAGCCCCGGGGGGGGTGAAAAACTGTTTTTT
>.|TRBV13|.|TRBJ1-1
CASSSGGRDTEAFF
TGTGCCAGCAGCTCCGGTGGGAGGGACACTGAAGCTTTCTTT
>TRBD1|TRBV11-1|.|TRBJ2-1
CASSRDGDRNNEQFF
TGTGCCAGCAGCCGGGATGGGGACAGAAACAATGAGCAGTTCTTC
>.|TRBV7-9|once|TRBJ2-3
CASSPAEGYYTYTQYF
TGTGCCAGCAGCCCCGCGGAAGGATACTATACTTATACGCAGTATTTT
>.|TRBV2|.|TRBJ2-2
CATLGPDTGELFF
TGTGCCACCCTAGGACCGGACACCGGGGAGCTGTTTTTT
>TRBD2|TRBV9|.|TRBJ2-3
CASSVEASGADTQYF
TGTGCCAGCAGCGTAGAGGCTAGCGGGGCAGATACGCAGTATTTT
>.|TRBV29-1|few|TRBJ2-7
CSVEGGDGEQYF
TGCAGCGTTGAAGGTGGGGACGGGGAGCAGTACTTC
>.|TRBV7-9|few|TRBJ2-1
CASSLGVEQFF
TGTGCCAGCAGCTTAGGGGTTGAGCAGTTCTTC
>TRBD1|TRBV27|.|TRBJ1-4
CASSFHTGEGEKLFF
TGTGCCAGCAGTTTCCATACAGGGGAAGGCGAAAAACTGTTTTTT
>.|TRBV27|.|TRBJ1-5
CASSLWGRQPQHF
TGTGCCAGCAGTTTATGGGGCCGTCAGCCCCAGCATTTT
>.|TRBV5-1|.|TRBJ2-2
CASSASRNTGELFF
TGCGCCAGCAGCGCCTCGCGGAACACCGGGGAGCTGTTTTTT
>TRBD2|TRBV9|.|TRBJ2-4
CASSVGGGKNIQYF
TGTGCCAGCAGCGTAGGCGGGGGCAAAAACATTCAGTACTTC
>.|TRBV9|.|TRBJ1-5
CATQGGNQPQHF
TGTGCCACACAGGGAGGTAATCAGCCCCAGCATTTT
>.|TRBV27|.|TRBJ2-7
CASSLGTGRYEQYF
TGTGCCAGCAGTCTAGGGACTGGGAGGTACGAGCAGTACTTC
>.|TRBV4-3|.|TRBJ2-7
CASSQDLGSYEQYF
TGCGCCAGCAGCCAAGATCTGGGCTCCTACGAGCAGTACTTC
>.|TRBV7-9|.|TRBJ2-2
CASSPRGAHTGELFF
TGTGCCAGCAGCCCCCGTGGGGCCCACACCGGGGAGCTGTTTTTT
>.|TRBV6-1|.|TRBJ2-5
CASSDMAGETQYF
TGTGCCAGCAGTGATATGGCGGGAGAGACCCAGTACTTC
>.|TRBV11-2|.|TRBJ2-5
CASSLVSPGPYQETQYF
TGTGCCAGCAGCTTAGTTAGCCCAGGGCCATACCAAGAGACCCAGTACTTC
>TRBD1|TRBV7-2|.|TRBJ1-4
CASSLAVRGQGLEKLFF
TGTGCCAGCAGCTTAGCGGTTCGAGGACAGGGACTTGAAAAACTGTTTTTT
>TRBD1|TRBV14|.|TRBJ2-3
CASSQGTGGPDTQYF
TGTGCCAGCAGCCAGGGGACAGGGGGACCAGATACGCAGTATTTT
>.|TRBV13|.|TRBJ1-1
CASSFLGAEAFF
TGTGCCAGCAGCTTCTTAGGGGCTGAAGCTTTCTTT
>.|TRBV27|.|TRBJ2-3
CASSLGAWGERADTQYF
TGTGCCAGCAGTTTAGGGGCGTGGGGCGAGAGGGCAGATACGCAGTATTTT
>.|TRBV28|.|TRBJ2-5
CASSFLPGGTQYF
TGTGCCAGCAGCTTCCTCCCTGGAGGGACCCAGTACTTC
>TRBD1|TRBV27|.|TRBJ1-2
CASSPGAGGRGYTF
TGTGCCAGCAGTCCCGGGGCAGGGGGACGAGGCTACACCTTC
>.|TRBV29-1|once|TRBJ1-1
CSVEPPGVPNTEAFF
TGCAGCGTTGAGCCGCCAGGGGTACCGAACACTGAAGCTTTCTTT
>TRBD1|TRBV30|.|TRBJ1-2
CAWTRTGEFYGYTF
TGTGCCTGGACCCGGACAGGGGAATTCTATGGCTACACCTTC
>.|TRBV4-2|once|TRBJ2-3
CASSQEVSSSSLDTQYF
TGTGCCAGCAGCCAAGAAGTTTCGAGCAGTTCTTTGGATACGCAGTATTTT
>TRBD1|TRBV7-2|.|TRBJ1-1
CASSPRTGLLGANTEAFF
TGTGCCAGCAGCCCTAGGACAGGGCTACTAGGTGCGAACACTGAAGCTTTCTTT
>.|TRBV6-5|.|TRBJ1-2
CASSSEYGYTF
TGTGCCAGCAGTTCAGAGTATGGCTACACCTTC